What follows are 3 T cell receptor beta chains derived from one specimen sequenced in a study of OX40 agonist ivuxolimab in advanced cancers. TCRdb's copy holds only in-frame clones and misses some; the assay was immunoSEQ multiplex PCR. The sample has tens of thousands of clones; approximately 85% are singletons. This material consisted of CD4+ or CD8+ T cells sorted from blood, taken in a trial of the OX40 agonist ivuxolimab. The receptor source for this set is an adult with an advanced solid tumor such as melanoma, head and neck, liver or kidney cancer.

The V call is TRBV7-9, the J call TRBJ2-6; TRBD1 matches 8 bases. The CDR3 spans 17 residues. CDR1 is SEHNR and CDR2 is FQNEAQ in the germline V gene (reference sequence). Trimming cost V 3 bases and J 1 base; bases outside gene matches: 5. Here the CDR3 DNA reads TGTGCCAGCAGCTTTGGACAGGGTGTATCTGGGGCCAACGTCCTGACTTTC. This translates into CASSFGQGVSGANVLTF.

The V gene is TRBV6-1, the J gene TRBJ1-5; no firm D call. Germline V gene sequence: CDR1 MNHNS, CDR2 SASEGT. Trimming shortened V by 7 bases and J by 0 bases, and 13 bases separated the two germline ends. The CDR3 extends over 15 amino acids. The CDR3 loop reads CASIFSRSSNQPQHF. In nucleotides, the CDR3 is TGTGCCAGCATTTTCAGCAGAAGTAGCAATCAGCCCCAGCATTTT.

With regard to this clone: A read error may account for a junction end that differs from germline. This chain links TRBV27 with TRBJ1-1; weak D call: TRBD1 (5 bases). The V gene's germline CDR1 is MNHEY and CDR2 SMNVEV (reference sequence). The CDR3 length is 11 residues. Here the CDR3 reads CASTRSEGRYF. The CDR3 DNA sequence: TGTGCCAGCACCCGGTCGGAGGGGAGATACTTT.